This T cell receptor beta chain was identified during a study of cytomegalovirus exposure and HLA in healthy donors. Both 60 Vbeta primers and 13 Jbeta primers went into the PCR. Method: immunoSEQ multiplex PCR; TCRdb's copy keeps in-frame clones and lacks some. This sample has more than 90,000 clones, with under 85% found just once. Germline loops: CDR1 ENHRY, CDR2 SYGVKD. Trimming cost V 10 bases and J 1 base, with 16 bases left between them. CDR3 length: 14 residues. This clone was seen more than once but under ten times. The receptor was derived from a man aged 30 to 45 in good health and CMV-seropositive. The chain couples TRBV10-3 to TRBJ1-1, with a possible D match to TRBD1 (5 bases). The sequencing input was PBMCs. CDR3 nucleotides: TGTGCCACCGGATGGGGGGACCCGAACACTGAAGCTTTCTTT. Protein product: CATGWGDPNTEAFF.